This T cell receptor (beta chain) was recovered during a study of blood T cell repertoires in COVID-19. Study overall: COVID-19 samples, acute and convalescent, were from the United States, Italy and Spain. Sources were T cells, B-cell-depleted T cells, or PBMCs; the material itself was cDNA or gDNA.

Profiled with immunoSEQ multiplex PCR; TCRdb holds only in-frame clones, not every one. The profile covers about 140,000 clones, with approximately 87% appearing a single time and more than 4% taken by the ten largest. The specimen was peripheral blood. This clonotype originated in a woman between 40 and 55 years old with acute or convalescent COVID-19.

For the CDR3, the DNA is TGCGCCAGCAGCTTGTCCGGGACAGGGAACACTGAAGCTTTCTTT. This translates into CASSLSGTGNTEAFF. The rearrangement links TRBV5-1 to TRBJ1-1, with TRBD1 matching over 8 bases. CDR1 is SGHRS, CDR2 YFSETQ, per germline. The ends lost 1 base at V and 1 base at J; junction bases unmatched: 3. The CDR3 covers 15 residues.